Below, 10 T cell receptor beta chains from the same sample are listed, as sequenced in a study of control samples from healthy donors and cancer patients. Assay used: immunoSEQ multiplex PCR; TCRdb lists only in-frame clones, some missing. The sample holds about 90,000 clones, about 92% seen once. Source material: blood. The source of these receptors is a woman aged 25-40 years in good health.

This sequence joins TRBV10-3 and TRBJ2-1; D might be TRBD1 (7 bases). Germline V lookup: CDR1 ENHRY, CDR2 SYGVKD. Deletions cut 2 bases from V and 6 bases from J, with 14 bases between. CDR3 size: 15 residues. Written as DNA, the CDR3 is TGTGCCATCAGTGAGCCGGGGCAGGGGGGCAATGAGCAGTTCTTC. This sequence encodes CAISEPGQGGNEQFF.

V and J are TRBV6-1 and TRBJ1-2; 8 nucleotides line up with TRBD1. The germline CDR1 and CDR2 sequences are MNHNS and SASEGT. The V and J ends lost 3 bases and 2 bases, in that order; junction bases with no gene match: 14. The CDR3 is made up of 18 amino acids. The CDR3 nucleotides are TGTGCCAGCAGTGACAGGGACAGGAGCCTTTCCCCCAACTATGGCTACACCTTC. Protein sequence: CASSDRDRSLSPNYGYTF.

The rearrangement joins TRBV11-2 to TRBJ2-1, with D uncertain. Germline V lookup: CDR1 SGHAT, CDR2 FQNNGV. This CDR3 contains 13 residues. Trimming took 8 bases from V and 4 from J, leaving 12 bases between them. In DNA form, the CDR3 reads TGTGCCAGCCTTAACGGTACTTACAATGAGCAGTTCTTC. Residues: CASLNGTYNEQFF.

Here the CDR3 reads CASSLPGDRVGTEAFF. The CDR3 bases are TGCGCCAGCAGCCTCCCGGGGGACAGGGTGGGAACTGAAGCTTTCTTT. The chain carries TRBV4-1 and TRBJ1-1, with 9 nucleotides matching TRBD1. The CDR3 extends over 16 amino acids. With 4 bases clipped from V and 5 bases from J, the junction kept 11 bases outside the gene matches. CDR1 is MGHRA, CDR2 YSYEKL, per germline.

The chain is built from TRBV24-1 and TRBJ2-1, with 13 nucleotides matching TRBD2. V shed 9 bases, J shed 9 bases, and the junction held 10 bases outside the gene matches. The germline V gene encodes CDR1 KGHDR and CDR2 SFDVKD. The length of the CDR3 is 15 residues. The CDR3 region is CATQGGLAGVGEQFF. CDR3 nucleotides: TGTGCCACCCAGGGAGGACTAGCGGGAGTAGGTGAGCAGTTCTTC.

The gene calls are TRBV13 and TRBJ2-2; D assignment may be TRBD1 or TRBD2 (5 bases each). CDR3 length: 17 amino acids. Trimming left V 5 bases short and J 2 bases short, with 18 bases between. From germline, CDR1 is PRHDT and CDR2 FYEKMQ (reference sequence). Here the CDR3 reads CASSKGTAAPNTGELFF. The CDR3 DNA is TGTGCCAGCAGCAAAGGGACGGCTGCACCCAACACCGGGGAGCTGTTTTTT.

The rearrangement joins TRBV19 to TRBJ2-7, with 9 bases that match TRBD1. V gave up 7 bases and J gave up 6 bases; unmatched junction bases: 10. CDR1 is LNHDA and CDR2 is SQIVND in the germline V gene (reference sequence). The length of the CDR3 is 14 residues. CDR3 DNA sequence: TGTGCCAGTACGGACGGGGACAGGGCCGGCGAGCAGTACTTC. Protein: CASTDGDRAGEQYF.

The rearrangement uses TRBV9 and TRBJ1-4; TRBD1 matches at 10 bases. The CDR3 has 17 amino acids. V shed 3 bases, J shed 12 bases, and the junction held 17 bases outside the gene matches. The germline gives CDR1 SGDLS, CDR2 YYNGEE. Here the CDR3 DNA reads TGTGCCAGCAGCGCCGTCGGGACAGGGGTCAAAGGTGGGGAACTGTTTTTT. Translating it yields CASSAVGTGVKGGELFF.

The rearrangement joins TRBV4-2 to TRBJ2-7, with 12 bases identical to TRBD2. The CDR3 covers 16 residues. Germline V lookup: CDR1 LGHNA, CDR2 YNFKEQ. V was clipped by 1 base and J by 2 bases; unmatched bases: 3. CDR3 bases: TGTGCCAGCAGCCAAGTAGGACTAGCGGGGACCTACGAGCAGTACTTC. Its translation: CASSQVGLAGTYEQYF.

This clone was counted once. The chain is built from TRBV27 and TRBJ1-5, with a weak D call TRBD1 (5 bases). Germline V lookup: CDR1 MNHEY, CDR2 SMNVEV (reference sequence). Trimming removed 3 bases from V and 1 base from J, with 10 bases in between. This CDR3 comprises 15 residues. The CDR3 sequence: CASSFDSVSNQPQHF. The CDR3 DNA reads as TGTGCCAGCAGTTTCGACAGCGTCAGCAATCAGCCCCAGCATTTT.